This T cell receptor beta chain stems from a study of blood T cell repertoires in COVID-19. About the research overall: The origin of the acute and convalescent COVID-19 samples was the United States, Italy and Spain.

The CDR3 has 14 amino acids. The J segment lost 5 bases and the V segment lost 5 bases, leaving 9 bases of the junction unmatched. CDR1 is LNHDA and CDR2 is SQIVND in the germline V gene (reference sequence). The method was immunoSEQ multiplex PCR; TCRdb's version includes in-frame clones alone and lacks a portion of them. The sample has 200,000 to 250,000 clones; 85% to 90% are singletons. Allocation to cohorts depended on clinical history reported by the participants. The V call is TRBV19, the J call TRBJ2-7; TRBD1 aligns across 7 bases. The specimen was PBMCs or T cells enriched from blood (not recorded which). The receptor's source is a man aged 25-40 years who had recovered from COVID-19. The CDR3 loop is CASSPRQGGHEQYF. The CDR3 coding sequence is TGTGCCAGTAGTCCCAGACAGGGTGGCCACGAGCAGTACTTC. Looking up the rest from reference TRBV19 and TRBJ2-7 gives the full variable domain: DGGITQSPKYLFRKEGQNVTLSCEQNLNHDAMYWYRQDPGQGLRLIYYSQIVNDFQKGDIAEGYSVSREKKESFPLTVTSAQKNPTAFYLCASSPRQGGHEQYFGPGTRLTVT.